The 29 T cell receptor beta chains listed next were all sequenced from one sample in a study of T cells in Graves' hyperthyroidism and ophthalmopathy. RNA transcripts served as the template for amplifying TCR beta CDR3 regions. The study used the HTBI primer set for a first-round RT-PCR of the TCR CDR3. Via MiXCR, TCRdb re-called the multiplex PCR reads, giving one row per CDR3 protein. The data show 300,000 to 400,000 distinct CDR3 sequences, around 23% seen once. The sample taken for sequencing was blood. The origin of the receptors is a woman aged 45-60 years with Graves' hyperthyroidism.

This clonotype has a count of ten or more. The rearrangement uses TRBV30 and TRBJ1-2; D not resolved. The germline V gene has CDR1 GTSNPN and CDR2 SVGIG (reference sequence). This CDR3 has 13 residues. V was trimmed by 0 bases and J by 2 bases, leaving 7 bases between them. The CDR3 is CAWSVPPNYGYTF. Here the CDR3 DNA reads TGTGCCTGGAGTGTACCCCCGAACTATGGCTACACCTTC.

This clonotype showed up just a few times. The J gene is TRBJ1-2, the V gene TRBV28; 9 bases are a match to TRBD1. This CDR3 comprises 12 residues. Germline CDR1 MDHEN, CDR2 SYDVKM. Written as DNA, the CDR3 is TGTGCGACAGGACAGGGGAACTATGGCTACACCTTC. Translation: CATGQGNYGYTF.

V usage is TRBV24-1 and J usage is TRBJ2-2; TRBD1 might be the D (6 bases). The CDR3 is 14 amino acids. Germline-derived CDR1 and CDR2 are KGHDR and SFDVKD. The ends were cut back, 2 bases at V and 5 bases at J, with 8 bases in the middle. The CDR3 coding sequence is TGTGCCACCAGTGATTACAGGGTGACCGGGGAGCTGTTTTTT. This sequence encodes CATSDYRVTGELFF.

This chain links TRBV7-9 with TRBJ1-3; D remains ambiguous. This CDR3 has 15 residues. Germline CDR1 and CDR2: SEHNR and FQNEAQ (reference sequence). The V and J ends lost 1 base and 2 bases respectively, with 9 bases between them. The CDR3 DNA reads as TGTGCCAGCAGCTTAGGGCAAGCACCTGGAAACACCATATATTTT. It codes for CASSLGQAPGNTIYF.

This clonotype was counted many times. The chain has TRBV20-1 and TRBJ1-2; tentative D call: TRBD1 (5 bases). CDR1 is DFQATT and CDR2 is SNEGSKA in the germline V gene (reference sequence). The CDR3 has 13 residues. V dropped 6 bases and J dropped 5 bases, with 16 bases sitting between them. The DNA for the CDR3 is TGCAGTGCCCCGGGCGGGACGTCATATGGCTACACCTTC. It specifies CSAPGGTSYGYTF.

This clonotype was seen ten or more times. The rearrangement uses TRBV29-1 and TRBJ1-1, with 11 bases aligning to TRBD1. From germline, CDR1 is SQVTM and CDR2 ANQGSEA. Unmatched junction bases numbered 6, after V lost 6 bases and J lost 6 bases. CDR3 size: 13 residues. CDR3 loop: CSVGQGATAEAFF. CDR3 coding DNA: TGCAGCGTCGGACAGGGGGCGACGGCTGAAGCTTTCTTT.

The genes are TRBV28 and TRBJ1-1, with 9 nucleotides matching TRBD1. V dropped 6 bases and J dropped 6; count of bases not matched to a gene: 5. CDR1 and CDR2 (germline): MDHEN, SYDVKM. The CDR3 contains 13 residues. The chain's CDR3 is CASRTGGSAEAFF. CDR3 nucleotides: TGTGCCAGCAGAACAGGGGGCTCGGCTGAAGCTTTCTTT.

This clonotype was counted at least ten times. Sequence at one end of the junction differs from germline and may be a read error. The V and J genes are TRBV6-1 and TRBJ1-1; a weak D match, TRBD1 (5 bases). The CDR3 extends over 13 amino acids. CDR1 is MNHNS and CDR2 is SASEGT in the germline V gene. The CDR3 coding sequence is TGCGCCAGCAGCTTCCAGGGTGGCACTGAAGCTTTCTTT. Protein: CASSFQGGTEAFF.

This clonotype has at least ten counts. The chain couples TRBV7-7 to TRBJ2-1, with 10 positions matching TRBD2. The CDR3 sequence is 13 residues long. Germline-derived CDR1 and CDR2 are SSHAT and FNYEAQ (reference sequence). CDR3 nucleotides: TGTGCTAGCTCGGCTAGCGGGAGAACTGAGCAGTTCTTC. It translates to CASSASGRTEQFF.

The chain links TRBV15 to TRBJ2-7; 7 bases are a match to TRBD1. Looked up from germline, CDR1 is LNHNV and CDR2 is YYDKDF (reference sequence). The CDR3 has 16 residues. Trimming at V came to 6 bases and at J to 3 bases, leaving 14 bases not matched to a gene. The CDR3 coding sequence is TGTGCCACCAGTCAGCGAGGGACAGAACATATCTACGAGCAGTACTTC. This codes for CATSQRGTEHIYEQYF.

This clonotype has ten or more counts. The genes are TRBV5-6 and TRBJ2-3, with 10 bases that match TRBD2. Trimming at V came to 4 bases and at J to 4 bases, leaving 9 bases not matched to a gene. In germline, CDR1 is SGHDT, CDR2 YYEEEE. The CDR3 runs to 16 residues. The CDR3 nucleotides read TGTGCCAGCAGCCGGTCGGGACTAGCGTTTGCAGATACGCAGTATTTT. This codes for CASSRSGLAFADTQYF.

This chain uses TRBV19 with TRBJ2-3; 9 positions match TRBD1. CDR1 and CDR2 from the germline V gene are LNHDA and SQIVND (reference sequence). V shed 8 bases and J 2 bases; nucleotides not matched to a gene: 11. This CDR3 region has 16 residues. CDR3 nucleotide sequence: TGTGCCAGTTCCAGAGACAGGACAGGGGCCACAGATACGCAGTATTTT. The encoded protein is CASSRDRTGATDTQYF.

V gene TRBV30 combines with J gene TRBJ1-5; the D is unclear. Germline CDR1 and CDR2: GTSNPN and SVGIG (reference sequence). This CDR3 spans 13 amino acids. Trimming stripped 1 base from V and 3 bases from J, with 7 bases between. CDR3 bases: TGTGCCTGGAGTGGGGGTTTCAATCAGCCCCAGCATTTT. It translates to CAWSGGFNQPQHF. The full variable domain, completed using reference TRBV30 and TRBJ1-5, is SQTIHQWPATLVQPVGSPLSLECTVEGTSNPNLYWYRQAAGRGLQLLFYSVGIGQISSEVPQNLSASRPQDRQFILSSKKLLLSDSGFYLCAWSGGFNQPQHFGDGTRLSIL.

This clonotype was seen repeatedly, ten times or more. CDR3 nucleotide sequence: TGTGCCAGCAGTGATCGGGTCCCCACTGAAGCTTTCTTT. Protein sequence: CASSDRVPTEAFF. The genes are TRBV6-1 and TRBJ1-1; D is unclear. The CDR3 length is 13 residues. With 3 bases removed from V and 4 bases from J, the gap between germline ends came to 9 bases. CDR1 is MNHNS, CDR2 SASEGT, per germline.

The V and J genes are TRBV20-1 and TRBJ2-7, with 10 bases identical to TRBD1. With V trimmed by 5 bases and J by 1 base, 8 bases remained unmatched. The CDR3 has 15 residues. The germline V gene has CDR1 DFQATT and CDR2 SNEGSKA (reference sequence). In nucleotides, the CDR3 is TGCAGTGCTTTCACGGACAGGGGGATATCCTACGAGCAGTACTTC. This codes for CSAFTDRGISYEQYF.

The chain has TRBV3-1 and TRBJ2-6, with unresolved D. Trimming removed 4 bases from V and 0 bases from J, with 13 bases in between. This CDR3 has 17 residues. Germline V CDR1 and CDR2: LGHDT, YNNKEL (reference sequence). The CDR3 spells CASSPSIRTSGANVLTF. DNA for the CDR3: TGTGCCAGCAGCCCCTCCATACGGACCTCTGGGGCCAACGTCCTGACTTTC.

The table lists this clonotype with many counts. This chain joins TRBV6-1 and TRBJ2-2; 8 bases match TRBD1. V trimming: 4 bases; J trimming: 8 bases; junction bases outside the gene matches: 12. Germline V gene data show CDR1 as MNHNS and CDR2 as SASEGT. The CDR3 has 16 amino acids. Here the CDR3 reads CASSALTDRVGGELFF. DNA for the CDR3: TGTGCCAGCAGTGCTTTAACGGACAGGGTCGGTGGGGAGCTGTTTTTT.

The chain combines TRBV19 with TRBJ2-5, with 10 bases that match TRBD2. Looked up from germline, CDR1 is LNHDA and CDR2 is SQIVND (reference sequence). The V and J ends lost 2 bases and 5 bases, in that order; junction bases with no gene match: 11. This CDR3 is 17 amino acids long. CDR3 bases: TGTGCCAGTAGTATACTCCCAGCTAGCGGGGGAGGGGAGACCCAGTACTTC. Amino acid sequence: CASSILPASGGGETQYF.

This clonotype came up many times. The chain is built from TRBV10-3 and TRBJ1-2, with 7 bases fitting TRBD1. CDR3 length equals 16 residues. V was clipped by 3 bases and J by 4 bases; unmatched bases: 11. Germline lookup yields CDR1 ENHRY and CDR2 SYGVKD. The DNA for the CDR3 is TGTGCCATCAGTGATAATGAGGACAGGAGAGCCTATGGCTACACCTTC. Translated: CAISDNEDRRAYGYTF.

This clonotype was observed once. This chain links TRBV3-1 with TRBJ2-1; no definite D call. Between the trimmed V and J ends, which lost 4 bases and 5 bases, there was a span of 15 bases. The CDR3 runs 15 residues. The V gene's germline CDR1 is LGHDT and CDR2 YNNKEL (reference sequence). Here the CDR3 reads CASSPNYPGNNEQFF. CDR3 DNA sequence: TGTGCCAGCAGCCCGAATTATCCAGGTAACAATGAGCAGTTCTTC.

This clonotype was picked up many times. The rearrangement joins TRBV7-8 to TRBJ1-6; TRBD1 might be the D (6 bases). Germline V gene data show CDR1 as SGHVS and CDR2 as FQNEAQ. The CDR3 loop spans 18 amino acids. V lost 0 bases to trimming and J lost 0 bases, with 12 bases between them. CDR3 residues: CASSLAQGSSSYNSPLHF. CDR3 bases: TGTGCCAGCAGCTTAGCGCAGGGGAGCAGCTCCTATAATTCACCCCTCCACTTT.

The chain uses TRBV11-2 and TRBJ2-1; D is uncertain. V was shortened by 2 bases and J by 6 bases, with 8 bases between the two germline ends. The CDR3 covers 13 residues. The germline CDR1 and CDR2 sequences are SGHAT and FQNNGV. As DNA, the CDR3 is TGTGCCAGCAGCTTAAGCTCGAGCAATGAGCAGTTCTTC. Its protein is CASSLSSSNEQFF.

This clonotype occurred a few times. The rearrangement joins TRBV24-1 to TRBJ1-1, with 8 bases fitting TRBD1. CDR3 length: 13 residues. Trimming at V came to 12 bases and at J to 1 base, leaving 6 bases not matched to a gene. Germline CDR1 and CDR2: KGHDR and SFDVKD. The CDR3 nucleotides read TGTGCCGTCGGACAGGGATCGAACACTGAAGCTTTCTTT. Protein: CAVGQGSNTEAFF.

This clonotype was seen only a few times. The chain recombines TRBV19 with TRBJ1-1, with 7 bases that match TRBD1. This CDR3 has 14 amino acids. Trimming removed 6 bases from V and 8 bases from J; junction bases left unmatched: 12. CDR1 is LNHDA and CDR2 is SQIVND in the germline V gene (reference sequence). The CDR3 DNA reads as TGTGCCAGTAGGAAAGGACAGGCTTGGGGAGAAGCTTTCTTT. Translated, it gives CASRKGQAWGEAFF.

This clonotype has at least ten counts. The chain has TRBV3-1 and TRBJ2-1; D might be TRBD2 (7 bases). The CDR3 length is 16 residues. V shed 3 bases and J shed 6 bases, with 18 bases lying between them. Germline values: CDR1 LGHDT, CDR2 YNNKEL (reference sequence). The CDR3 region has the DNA TGTGCCAGCAGCCAGGGGGGGGCACGAAGGTTCAATGAGCAGTTCTTC. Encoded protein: CASSQGGARRFNEQFF.

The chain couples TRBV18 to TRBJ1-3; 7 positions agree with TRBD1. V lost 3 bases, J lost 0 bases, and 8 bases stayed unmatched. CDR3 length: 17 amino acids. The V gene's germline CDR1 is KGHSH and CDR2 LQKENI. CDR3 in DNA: TGTGCCAGCTCACCCTCGACAGGGCCGGGCTCTGGAAACACCATATATTTT. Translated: CASSPSTGPGSGNTIYF. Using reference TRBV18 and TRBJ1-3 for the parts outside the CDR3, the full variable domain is NAGVMQNPRHLVRRRGQEARLRCSPMKGHSHVYWYRQLPEEGLKFMVYLQKENIIDESGMPKERFSAEFPKEGPSILRIQQVVRGDSAAYFCASSPSTGPGSGNTIYFGEGSWLTVV.

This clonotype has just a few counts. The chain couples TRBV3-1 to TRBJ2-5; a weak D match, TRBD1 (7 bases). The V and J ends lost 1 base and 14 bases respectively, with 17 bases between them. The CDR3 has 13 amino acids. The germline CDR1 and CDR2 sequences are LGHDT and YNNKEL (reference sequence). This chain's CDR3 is CASSQGTGDRPYF. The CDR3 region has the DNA TGTGCCAGCAGCCAAGGGACGGGGGACAGACCTTACTTC.

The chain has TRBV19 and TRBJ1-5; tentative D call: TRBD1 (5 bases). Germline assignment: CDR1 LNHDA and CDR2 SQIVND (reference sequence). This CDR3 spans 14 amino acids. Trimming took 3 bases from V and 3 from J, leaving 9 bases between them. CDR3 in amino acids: CASSMGRVNQPQHF. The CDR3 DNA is TGTGCCAGTAGTATGGGACGGGTCAATCAGCCCCAGCATTTT.

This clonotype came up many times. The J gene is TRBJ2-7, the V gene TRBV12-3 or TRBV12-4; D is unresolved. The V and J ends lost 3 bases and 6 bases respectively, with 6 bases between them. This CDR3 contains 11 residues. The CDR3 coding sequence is TGTGCCAGCAGTTTTAGAGGCGAGCAGTACTTC. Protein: CASSFRGEQYF.